Listed below are T cell receptor beta chains from one sample, sequenced in a study of blood T cells in healthy people across ages. TCRdb re-analysed the 5' RACE reads in MiXCR, keeping a single row per CDR3 protein. The sample consists of 650,000 to 700,000 distinct CDR3 sequences, roughly half of them appearing once. The sequencing sample was made of blood. The receptor set was obtained from an elderly woman in good health. The conserved cysteine and the conserved F or W are not part of the CDR3 here.

cdr3_aa j_call v_call
ASSLEGAEQY TRBJ2-5 TRBV12-3/TRBV12-4
ASSLAQGRGYEQY TRBJ2-7 TRBV7-8
ATADNVNEQY TRBJ2-7 TRBV15
ATQRRDSYTGELF TRBJ2-2 TRBV7-9
ASTVDRNTEAF TRBJ1-1 TRBV6-6
ASSLGHSGFGNEQF TRBJ2-1 TRBV7-9
ASSLESLYEQY TRBJ2-7 TRBV5-1
ASSWVEAGELF TRBJ2-2 TRBV5-6
ASSPTPGANTEAF TRBJ1-1 TRBV11-3
ASSLNHSPTGELF TRBJ2-2 TRBV7-3
ASSQSSYNEQY . TRBV3-1
ASSIGRDTQY TRBJ2-3 TRBV11-2
SVPGGNEQF TRBJ2-1 TRBV29-1
SASLEGRLNQPQH TRBJ1-5 TRBV20-1
ASTSDGGAGELF TRBJ2-2 TRBV5-1
ATSDSFFPGEKTQY TRBJ2-5 TRBV24-1
SVERLAGPNEQY TRBJ2-5 TRBV29-1
ASSVGPGANVLT TRBJ2-6 TRBV9
AIPGVGGYT TRBJ1-2 TRBV6-6
SVEPTRGEAPYEQY . TRBV29-1
ASSYTQGRRNTEAF TRBJ1-1 TRBV5-1
ASSIRPVNEQF TRBJ2-1 TRBV4-1
ASSQPYTGDENYGYT TRBJ1-2 TRBV4-1
ASSADGAGPQH TRBJ1-5 TRBV7-8
ASNPQGPDTQY TRBJ2-3 TRBV28
SVEDLPSGILDTQY TRBJ2-3 TRBV29-1
ASSEAAATTSDELY TRBJ2-5 TRBV25-1
SARTPGLRMGGYT TRBJ1-2 TRBV20-1
ASSQYTGSGNTIY TRBJ1-3 TRBV3-1
ASSPGFGLNTGELF TRBJ2-2 TRBV5-1
ASSLAQHNQPQH TRBJ1-5 TRBV12-3/TRBV12-4
ASSSPGTGHGYT TRBJ1-2 TRBV28
ASSLAEREGNEQF TRBJ2-1 TRBV7-2
ASGASGGVTFTGELF TRBJ2-2 TRBV6-6
ASSLLGYQTQY TRBJ2-3 TRBV5-5
ASSERAGQPQH TRBJ1-5 TRBV6-1
ASNRDRETQY TRBJ2-5 TRBV12-3/TRBV12-4
ASSSLGAYEQY TRBJ2-7 TRBV7-2
ASSPNPRTGGGIYEQY TRBJ2-7 TRBV28
ASQQGGVPLH TRBJ1-6 TRBV6-1
ASSQGLTSSYEQY TRBJ2-7 TRBV6-6
ASSSQTGLNENLF TRBJ1-4 TRBV7-9
ASSGGPSTDTQY TRBJ2-3 TRBV5-1
ASSSVRDTYEQY . TRBV6-6
SVGSSYEQY TRBJ2-7 TRBV29-1
SANRREDSGYGYT TRBJ1-2 TRBV20-1
ASDVLNSPLH TRBJ1-6 TRBV6-5
ASSVSGLETQY TRBJ2-5 TRBV9
ASSYGAGGTQY TRBJ2-3 TRBV6-5
ASSATGTSANIQY TRBJ2-4 TRBV2
ASRLLTANYGYT TRBJ1-2 TRBV6-6
ASSSDRLFSYNEQF TRBJ2-1 TRBV21-1
ASSLIGEPWGSEQY TRBJ2-7 TRBV4-1